This T cell receptor (beta chain) was recorded in a study of blood T cells in healthy people across ages. This clonotype showed up just a few times. V was clipped by 6 bases and J by 9 bases, with 15 bases between them. Germline-derived CDR1 and CDR2 are KGHDR and SFDVKD. This CDR3 is built from 13 residues. With a J-beta primer mix and a sample-barcoded 5' primer, a second PCR ran roughly 7 to 11 cycles. TCRdb re-analysed the 5' RACE reads in MiXCR, keeping a single row per CDR3 protein. The sample records some 790,000 distinct CDR3 sequences, more than 25% being singletons. Sequences were obtained from blood. The TCR sequence derives from a woman of 80 years or more in good health. The J gene is TRBJ2-3, the V gene TRBV24-1; D unresolved. CDR3 DNA sequence: TGTGCCACCAGTACGAGATTGGTAAACACGCAGTATTTT. It specifies CATSTRLVNTQYF.